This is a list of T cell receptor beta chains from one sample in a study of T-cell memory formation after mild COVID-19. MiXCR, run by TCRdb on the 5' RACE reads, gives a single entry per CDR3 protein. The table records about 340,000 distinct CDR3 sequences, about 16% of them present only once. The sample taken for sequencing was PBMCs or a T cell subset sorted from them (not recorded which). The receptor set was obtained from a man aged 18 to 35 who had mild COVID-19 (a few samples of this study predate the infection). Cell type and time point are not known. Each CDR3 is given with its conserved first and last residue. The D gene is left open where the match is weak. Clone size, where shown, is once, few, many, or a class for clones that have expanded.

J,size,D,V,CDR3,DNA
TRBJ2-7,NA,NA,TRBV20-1,CSAFGSGYEQYF,TGCAGTGCTTTCGGGTCAGGGTACGAGCAGTACTTC
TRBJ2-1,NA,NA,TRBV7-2,CASTPWSYNEQFF,TGTGCCAGCACCCCGTGGTCCTACAATGAGCAGTTCTTC
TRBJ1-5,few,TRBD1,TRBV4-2,CASSQDRGTGNQPQHF,TGTGCCAGCAGCCAGGACAGGGGTACGGGCAATCAGCCCCAGCATTTT
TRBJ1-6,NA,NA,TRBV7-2,CASRLTGSALPLHF,TGTGCCAGCAGACTTACAGGTTCCGCCCTCCCCCTCCACTTT
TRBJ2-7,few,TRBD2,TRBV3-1,CASSPLSLSGGGYEQYF,TGTGCCAGCAGCCCCCTGTCCTTGAGTGGCGGGGGCTACGAGCAGTACTTC
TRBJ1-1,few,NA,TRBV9,CASSATPWTVLNTEAFF,TGTGCCAGCAGCGCGACCCCATGGACGGTCTTGAACACTGAAGCTTTCTTT
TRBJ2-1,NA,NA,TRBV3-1,CASSERRATEMFF,TGTGCCAGCAGCGAGCGTCGGGCAACCGAGATGTTCTTC
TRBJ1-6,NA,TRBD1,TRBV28,CASSLTGDNSPLHF,TGTGCCAGCAGTCTAACAGGGGATAATTCACCCCTCCACTTT
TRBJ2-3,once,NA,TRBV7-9,CASSHGADTQYF,TGTGCCAGCAGCCACGGGGCGGATACGCAGTATTTT
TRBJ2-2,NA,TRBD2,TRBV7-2,CASSARLAGATGELFF,TGTGCCAGCAGCGCAAGACTAGCGGGGGCCACCGGGGAGCTGTTTTTT
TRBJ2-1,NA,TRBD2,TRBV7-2,CASTTSGGTRVEQFF,TGTGCCAGCACCACTAGCGGGGGGACCCGGGTTGAGCAGTTCTTC
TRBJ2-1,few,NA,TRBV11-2,CASAGGRVQTKFLSSYNEQFF,TGTGCCAGCGCAGGAGGCAGGGTCCAAACCAAATTCTTAAGCTCCTACAATGAGCAGTTCTTC
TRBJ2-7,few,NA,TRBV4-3,CASSQVMGGYEQYF,TGCGCCAGCAGCCAAGTTATGGGGGGCTACGAGCAGTACTTC
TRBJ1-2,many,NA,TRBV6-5,CASKFEGILGDGYTF,TGTGCCAGCAAATTCGAGGGGATCTTAGGAGATGGCTACACCTTC
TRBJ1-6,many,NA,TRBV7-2,CASSSRRGRSPLHF,TGTGCCAGCAGCTCACGGCGGGGGCGTTCACCCCTCCACTTT
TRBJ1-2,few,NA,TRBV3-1,CASSQVFSSGYTF,TGTGCCAGCAGCCAAGTGTTTAGTAGTGGCTACACCTTC
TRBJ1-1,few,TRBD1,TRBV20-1,CSGPTGAEAFF,TGCAGTGGTCCGACAGGGGCTGAAGCTTTCTTT
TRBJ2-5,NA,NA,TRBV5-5,CASRPGAQETQYF,TGTGCCAGCAGGCCCGGGGCTCAAGAGACCCAGTACTTC
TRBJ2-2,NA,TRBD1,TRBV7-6,CASSFGSGTENTGELFF,TGTGCCAGCAGCTTTGGTTCCGGGACAGAGAACACCGGGGAGCTGTTTTTT
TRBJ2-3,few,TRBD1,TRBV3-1,CASSHWDRGVRTQYF,TGTGCCAGCAGCCACTGGGACAGGGGGGTCCGGACGCAGTATTTT
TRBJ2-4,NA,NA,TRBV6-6,CASSYFPIQYF,TGTGCCAGCAGTTACTTTCCAATTCAGTACTTC
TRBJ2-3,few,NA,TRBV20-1,CSVRGVGDPGDTQYF,TGCAGTGTAAGAGGTGTGGGGGACCCAGGGGATACGCAGTATTTT
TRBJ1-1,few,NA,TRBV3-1,CASSQVSLGAENRNTEAFF,TGTGCCAGCAGCCAAGTGAGTCTAGGGGCAGAGAATCGGAACACTGAAGCTTTCTTT
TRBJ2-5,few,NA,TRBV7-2,CASSSRVIQYF,TGTGCCAGCAGCTCAAGGGTTATCCAGTACTTC
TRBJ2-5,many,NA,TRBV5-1,CASSSRGQETQYF,TGCGCCAGCAGCTCCCGGGGCCAAGAGACCCAGTACTTC
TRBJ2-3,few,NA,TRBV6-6,CASSYSDGPDTQYF,TGTGCCAGCAGTTACTCGGACGGGCCAGATACGCAGTATTTT
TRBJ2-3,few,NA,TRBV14,CASSVDSTQYF,TGTGCCAGCAGCGTCGACAGTACGCAGTATTTT
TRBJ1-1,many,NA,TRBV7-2,CASSLDMNTEAFF,TGTGCCAGCAGCTTAGATATGAACACTGAAGCTTTCTTT
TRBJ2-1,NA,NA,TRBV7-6,CASSLGVENEQFF,TGTGCCAGCAGCTTAGGGGTGGAGAATGAGCAGTTCTTC
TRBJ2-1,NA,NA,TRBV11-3,CASTLNPGDNEQFF,TGTGCCAGCACCCTCAACCCTGGGGACAATGAGCAGTTCTTC
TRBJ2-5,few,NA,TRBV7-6,CASSSRDWETQYF,TGTGCCAGCAGCTCACGGGATTGGGAGACCCAGTACTTC
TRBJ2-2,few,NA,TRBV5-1,CASSPRLGGELFF,TGCGCCAGCAGCCCGCGGTTGGGCGGGGAGCTGTTTTTT
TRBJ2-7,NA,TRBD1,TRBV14,CASSQTGTGFYEQYF,TGTGCCAGCAGCCAGACCGGGACAGGGTTCTACGAGCAGTACTTC
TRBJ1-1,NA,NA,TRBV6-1,CVTGGGYTEAFF,TGTGTCACGGGGGGCGGATACACTGAAGCTTTCTTT
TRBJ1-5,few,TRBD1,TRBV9,CASSVGQGSNQPQHF,TGTGCCAGCAGCGTAGGACAGGGATCGAATCAGCCCCAGCATTTT
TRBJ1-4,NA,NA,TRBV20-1,CSARAQGGGSEKLFF,TGCAGTGCTAGAGCTCAGGGCGGAGGCTCTGAAAAACTGTTTTTT
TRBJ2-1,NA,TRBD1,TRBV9,CASRSPGGNEQFF,TGTGCCAGCCGTAGCCCAGGGGGCAATGAGCAGTTCTTC
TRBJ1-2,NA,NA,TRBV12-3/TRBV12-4,CASSLVLRPDLNYGYTF,TGTGCCAGCAGTTTAGTGTTGAGGCCTGACCTGAACTATGGCTACACCTTC
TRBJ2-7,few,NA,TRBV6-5,CASMSGYEQYF,TGTGCCAGCATGTCGGGCTACGAGCAGTACTTC
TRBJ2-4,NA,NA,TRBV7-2,CASSLGPGQGGNIQYF,TGTGCCAGCAGCTTGGGACCCGGACAGGGAGGGAACATTCAGTACTTC
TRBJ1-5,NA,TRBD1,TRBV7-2,CASSPNRGEQPQHF,TGTGCCAGCAGCCCGAACAGGGGGGAGCAGCCCCAGCATTTT